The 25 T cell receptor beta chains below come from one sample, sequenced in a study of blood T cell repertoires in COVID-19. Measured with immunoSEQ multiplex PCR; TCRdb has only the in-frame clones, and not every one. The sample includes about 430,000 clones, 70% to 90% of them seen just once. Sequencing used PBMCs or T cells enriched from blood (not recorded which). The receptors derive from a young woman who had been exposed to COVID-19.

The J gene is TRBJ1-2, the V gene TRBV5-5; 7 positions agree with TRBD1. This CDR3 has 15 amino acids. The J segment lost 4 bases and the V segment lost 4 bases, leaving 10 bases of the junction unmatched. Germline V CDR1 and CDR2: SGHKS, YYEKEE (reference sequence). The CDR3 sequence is CASSPRQGLGYGYTF. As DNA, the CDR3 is TGTGCCAGCAGCCCCCGACAGGGCCTGGGCTATGGCTACACCTTC.

The CDR3 is CASSLDDRVDGYTF. The CDR3, as DNA: TGTGCCAGCAGCTTAGACGACAGGGTGGATGGCTACACCTTC. The rearrangement joins TRBV13 to TRBJ1-2; TRBD1 aligns across 7 bases. Germline loops: CDR1 PRHDT, CDR2 FYEKMQ (reference sequence). The CDR3 length is 14 residues. V shed 1 base, J shed 6 bases, and the junction held 5 bases outside the gene matches.

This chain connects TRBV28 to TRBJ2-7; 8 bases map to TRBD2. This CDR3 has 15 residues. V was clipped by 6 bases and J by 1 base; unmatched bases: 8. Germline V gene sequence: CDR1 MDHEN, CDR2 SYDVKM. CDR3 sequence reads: CASRPSGGTSYEQYF. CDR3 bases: TGTGCCAGCAGACCGAGCGGGGGAACTTCCTACGAGCAGTACTTC.

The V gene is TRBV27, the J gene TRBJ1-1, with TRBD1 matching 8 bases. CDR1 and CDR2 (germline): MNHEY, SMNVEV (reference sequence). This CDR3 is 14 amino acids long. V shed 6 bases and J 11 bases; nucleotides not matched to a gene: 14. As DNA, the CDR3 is TGTGCCAGCAGCCCGGACAGGGTCGGCGGCGAGGCTTTCTTT. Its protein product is CASSPDRVGGEAFF.

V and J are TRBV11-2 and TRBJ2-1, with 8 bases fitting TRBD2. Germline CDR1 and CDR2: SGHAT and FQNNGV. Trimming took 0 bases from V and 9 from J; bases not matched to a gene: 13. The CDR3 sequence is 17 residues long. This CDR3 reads CASSLDFRAGVFSEQFF. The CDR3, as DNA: TGTGCCAGCAGCTTAGATTTTCGAGCGGGAGTTTTCAGTGAGCAGTTCTTC.

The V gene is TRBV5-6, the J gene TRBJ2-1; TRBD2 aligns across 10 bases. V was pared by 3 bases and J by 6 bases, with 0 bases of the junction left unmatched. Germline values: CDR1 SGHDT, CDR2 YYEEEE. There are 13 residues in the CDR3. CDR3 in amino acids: CASSWTSGNEQFF. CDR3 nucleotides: TGTGCCAGCAGCTGGACTAGCGGCAATGAGCAGTTCTTC.

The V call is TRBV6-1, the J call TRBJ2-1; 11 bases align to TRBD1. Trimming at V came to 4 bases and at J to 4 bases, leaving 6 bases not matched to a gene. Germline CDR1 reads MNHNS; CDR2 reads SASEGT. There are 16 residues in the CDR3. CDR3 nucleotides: TGTGCCAGCAGTGGAAGGACAGGGGGCCTATACAATGAGCAGTTCTTC. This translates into CASSGRTGGLYNEQFF.

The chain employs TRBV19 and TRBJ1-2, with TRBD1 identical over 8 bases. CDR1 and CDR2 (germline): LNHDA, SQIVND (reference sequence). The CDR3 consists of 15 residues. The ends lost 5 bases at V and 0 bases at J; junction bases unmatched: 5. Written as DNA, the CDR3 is TGTGCCAGTAGTCCCCGACAGGGGACTAACTATGGCTACACCTTC. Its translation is CASSPRQGTNYGYTF.

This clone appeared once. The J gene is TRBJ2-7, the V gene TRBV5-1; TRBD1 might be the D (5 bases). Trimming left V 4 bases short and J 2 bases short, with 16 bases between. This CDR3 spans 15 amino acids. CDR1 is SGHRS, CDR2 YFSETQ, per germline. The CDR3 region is CASSDGFRQPYEQYF. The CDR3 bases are TGCGCCAGCAGCGACGGGTTTCGACAGCCCTACGAGCAGTACTTC.

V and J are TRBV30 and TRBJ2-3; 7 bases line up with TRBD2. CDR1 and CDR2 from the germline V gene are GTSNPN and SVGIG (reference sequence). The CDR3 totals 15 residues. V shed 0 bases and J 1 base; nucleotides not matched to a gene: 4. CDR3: CAWSVIAGGTDTQYF. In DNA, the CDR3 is TGTGCCTGGAGTGTAATCGCGGGGGGCACAGATACGCAGTATTTT. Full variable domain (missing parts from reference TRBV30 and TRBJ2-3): SQTIHQWPATLVQPVGSPLSLECTVEGTSNPNLYWYRQAAGRGLQLLFYSVGIGQISSEVPQNLSASRPQDRQFILSSKKLLLSDSGFYLCAWSVIAGGTDTQYFGPGTRLTVL.

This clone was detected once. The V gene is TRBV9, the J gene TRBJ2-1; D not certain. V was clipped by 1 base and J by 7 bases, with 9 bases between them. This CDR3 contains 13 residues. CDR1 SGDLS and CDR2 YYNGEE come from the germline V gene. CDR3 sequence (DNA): TGTGCCAGCAGCGTAAGTTTTACAAATGAGCAGTTCTTC. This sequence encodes CASSVSFTNEQFF.

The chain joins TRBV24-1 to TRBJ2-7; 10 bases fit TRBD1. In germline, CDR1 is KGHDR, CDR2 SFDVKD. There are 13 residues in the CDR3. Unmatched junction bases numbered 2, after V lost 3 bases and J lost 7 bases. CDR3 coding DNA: TGTGCCACCAGTGATCCGGGACAGGGGGAGCAGTACTTC. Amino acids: CATSDPGQGEQYF.

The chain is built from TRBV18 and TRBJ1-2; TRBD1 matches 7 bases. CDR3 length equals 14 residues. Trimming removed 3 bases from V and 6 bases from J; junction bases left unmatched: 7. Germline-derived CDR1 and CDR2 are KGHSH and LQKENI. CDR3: CASSPLDRADGYTF. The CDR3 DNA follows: TGTGCCAGCTCACCGTTAGACAGGGCGGATGGCTACACCTTC.

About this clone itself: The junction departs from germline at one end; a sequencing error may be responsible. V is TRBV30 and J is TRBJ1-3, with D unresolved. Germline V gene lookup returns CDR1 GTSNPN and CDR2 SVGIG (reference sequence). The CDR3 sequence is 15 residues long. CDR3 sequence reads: CAWSVGPVGGNTIYF. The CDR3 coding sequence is TGTGCCTGGAGTGTTGGTCCGGTAGGAGGAAATACCATATATTTT.

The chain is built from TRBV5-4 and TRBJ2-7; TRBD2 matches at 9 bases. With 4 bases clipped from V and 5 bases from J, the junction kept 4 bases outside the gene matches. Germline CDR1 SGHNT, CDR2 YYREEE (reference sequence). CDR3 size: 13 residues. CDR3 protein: CASSPAGGHEQYF. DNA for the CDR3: TGTGCCAGCAGCCCAGCGGGAGGCCACGAGCAGTACTTC.

CDR3 sequence (DNA): TGTGCCAGCAGTCGGACTACCTCAACCTACAATGAGCAGTTCTTC. It codes for CASSRTTSTYNEQFF. The chain joins TRBV6-5 to TRBJ2-1; tentatively, D is TRBD2 (6 bases). Deletions cut 5 bases from V and 2 bases from J, with 13 bases between. This CDR3 contains 15 residues. Germline CDR1 MNHEY, CDR2 SVGAGI.

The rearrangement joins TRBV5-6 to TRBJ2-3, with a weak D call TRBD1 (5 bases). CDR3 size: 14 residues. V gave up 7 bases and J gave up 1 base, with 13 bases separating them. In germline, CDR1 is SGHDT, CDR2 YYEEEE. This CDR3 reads CASSRAGRTDTQYF. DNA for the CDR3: TGTGCCAGCTCCAGGGCAGGCCGCACAGATACGCAGTATTTT.

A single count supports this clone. The CDR3 nucleotides are TGTGCCAGCTCACCACCAGTAGCGGCGGGTGGGACCCAGTACTTC. This sequence encodes CASSPPVAAGGTQYF. The chain links TRBV18 to TRBJ2-5; possibly TRBD2 for D (6 bases). This CDR3 region has 15 residues. Trimming left V 0 bases short and J 7 bases short, with 15 bases between. The germline gives CDR1 KGHSH, CDR2 LQKENI.

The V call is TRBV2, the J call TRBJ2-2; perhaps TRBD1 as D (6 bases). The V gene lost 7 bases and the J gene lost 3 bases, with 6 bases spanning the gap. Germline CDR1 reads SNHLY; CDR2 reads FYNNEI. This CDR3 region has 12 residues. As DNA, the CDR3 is TGTGCCAGCACAGGGGACACCGGGGAGCTGTTTTTT. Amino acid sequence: CASTGDTGELFF.

The CDR3 sequence: CASQWEGSGQQFF. The DNA for the CDR3 is TGTGCCAGTCAATGGGAGGGTAGCGGGCAGCAGTTCTTC. The V gene is TRBV19, the J gene TRBJ2-1; 7 positions agree with TRBD2. The length of the CDR3 is 13 residues. Germline-derived CDR1 and CDR2 are LNHDA and SQIVND (reference sequence). The V and J ends lost 8 bases and 11 bases, in that order; junction bases with no gene match: 12.

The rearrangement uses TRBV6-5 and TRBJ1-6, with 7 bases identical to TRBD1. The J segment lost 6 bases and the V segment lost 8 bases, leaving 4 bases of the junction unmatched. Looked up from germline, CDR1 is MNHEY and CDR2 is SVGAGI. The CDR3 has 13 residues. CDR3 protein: CASYRDSNSPLHF. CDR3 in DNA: TGTGCCAGCTACCGGGACAGTAATTCACCCCTCCACTTT.

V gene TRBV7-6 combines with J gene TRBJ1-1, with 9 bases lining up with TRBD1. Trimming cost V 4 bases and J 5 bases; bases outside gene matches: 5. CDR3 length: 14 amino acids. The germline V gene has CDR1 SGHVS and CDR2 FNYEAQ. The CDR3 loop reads CASSSLDRGTEAFF. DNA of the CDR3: TGTGCCAGCAGCTCCCTGGACAGGGGAACTGAAGCTTTCTTT.

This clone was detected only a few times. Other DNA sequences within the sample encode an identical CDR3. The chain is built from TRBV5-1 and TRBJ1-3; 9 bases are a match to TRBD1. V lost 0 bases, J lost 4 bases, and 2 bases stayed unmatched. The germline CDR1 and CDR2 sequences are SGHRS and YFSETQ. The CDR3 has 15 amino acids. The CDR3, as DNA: TGCGCCAGCAGCTTGGACAGGGGGCAAGGAAACACCATATATTTT. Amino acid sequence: CASSLDRGQGNTIYF.

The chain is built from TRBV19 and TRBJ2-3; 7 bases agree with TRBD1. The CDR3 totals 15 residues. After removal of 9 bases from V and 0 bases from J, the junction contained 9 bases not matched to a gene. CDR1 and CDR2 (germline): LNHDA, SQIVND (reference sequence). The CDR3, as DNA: TGTGCCAGCAGTTACAGGGGTGGAAGCACAGATACGCAGTATTTT. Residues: CASSYRGGSTDTQYF.

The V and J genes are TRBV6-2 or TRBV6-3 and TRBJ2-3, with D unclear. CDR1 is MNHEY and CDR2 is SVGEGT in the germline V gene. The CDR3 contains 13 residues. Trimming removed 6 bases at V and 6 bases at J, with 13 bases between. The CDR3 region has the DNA TGTGCCAGCAGCCCCGGCCAGGCCGATACGCAGTATTTT. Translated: CASSPGQADTQYF.